This T cell receptor beta chain comes out of a study of blood T cells in healthy people across ages. Germline V gene data show CDR1 as SGHAT and CDR2 as FQDESV (reference sequence). This CDR3 comprises 14 residues. Together with a sample-barcoded 5' primer, a J-beta primer mix was included in a second PCR lasting roughly 6 to 12 cycles. TCRdb independently ran MiXCR on the 5' RACE reads; one entry per CDR3 protein. Of 600,000 to 800,000 distinct CDR3 sequences in the sample, around 50% are singletons; the top ten hold 13%. Worth noting for this clonotype: This could be a read error, since a much larger clone is one nucleotide away.

The rearrangement joins TRBV11-1 to TRBJ2-4; D not certain. Source material: blood. The sequence derives from a woman aged 80 or older in good health. The CDR3 sequence is CTSSLRPGEDIQYF. In nucleotides, the CDR3 is TGTACCAGCAGCCTTCGTCCCGGAGAGGACATTCAGTACTTC.